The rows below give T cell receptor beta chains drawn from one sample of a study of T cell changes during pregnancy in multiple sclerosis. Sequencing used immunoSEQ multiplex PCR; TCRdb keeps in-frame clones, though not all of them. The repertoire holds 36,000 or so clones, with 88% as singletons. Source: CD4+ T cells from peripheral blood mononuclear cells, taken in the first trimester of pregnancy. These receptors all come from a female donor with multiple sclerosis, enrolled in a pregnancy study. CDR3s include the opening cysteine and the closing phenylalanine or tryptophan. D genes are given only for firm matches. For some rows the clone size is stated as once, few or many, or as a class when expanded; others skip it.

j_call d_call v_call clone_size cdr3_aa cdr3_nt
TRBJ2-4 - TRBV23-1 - CASSPRVLAKNIQYF TGCGCCAGCAGTCCCAGGGTATTAGCCAAAAACATTCAGTACTTC
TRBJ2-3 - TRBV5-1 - CASSARSEVSFSTDTQYF TGCGCCAGCAGCGCGAGAAGCGAGGTCAGCTTTAGCACAGATACGCAGTATTTT
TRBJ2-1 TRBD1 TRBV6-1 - CAVQTGGGTYNEQFF TGTGCCGTTCAAACAGGGGGCGGGACCTACAATGAGCAGTTCTTC
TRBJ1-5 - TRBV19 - CASSMEGINQPQHF TGTGCCAGTAGTATGGAGGGGATCAATCAGCCCCAGCATTTT
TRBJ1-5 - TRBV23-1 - CASSQSGQGRRQPQHF TGCGCCAGCAGTCAATCTGGTCAGGGGCGTAGACAGCCCCAGCATTTT
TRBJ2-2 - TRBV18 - CASSPPSSRNTGELFF TGTGCCAGCTCACCACCAAGTAGCAGGAACACCGGGGAGCTGTTTTTT
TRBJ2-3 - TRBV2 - CASRGPGDTQYF TGTGCCAGCAGGGGGCCAGGAGATACGCAGTATTTT
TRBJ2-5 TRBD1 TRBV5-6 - CASSLVYEGAQTQYF TGTGCCAGCAGCTTGGTCTATGAGGGGGCTCAGACCCAGTACTTC
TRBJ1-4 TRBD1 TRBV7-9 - CASSSKSGGLWEKLFF TGTGCCAGCAGCTCCAAATCAGGGGGGCTCTGGGAAAAACTGTTTTTT
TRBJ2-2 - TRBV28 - CASSEASGRPGELFF TGTGCCAGCTCTGAGGCGAGCGGCAGGCCGGGGGAGCTGTTTTTT
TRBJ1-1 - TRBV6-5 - CASSYTGNTEAFF TGTGCCAGCAGTTATACAGGGAACACTGAAGCTTTCTTT
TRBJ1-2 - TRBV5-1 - CASSAPTGSGYTF TGCGCCAGCAGCGCACCGACAGGTTCTGGCTACACCTTC
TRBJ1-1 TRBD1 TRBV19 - CASSSGTVNTEAFF TGTGCCAGTAGTTCCGGGACAGTTAACACTGAAGCTTTCTTT
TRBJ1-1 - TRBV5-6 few CASSRDTMNTEAFF TGTGCCAGCAGCCGGGACACCATGAACACTGAAGCTTTCTTT
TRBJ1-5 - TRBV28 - CASRGFSGIHSNQPQHF TGTGCCAGCAGAGGTTTCTCCGGGATCCATAGCAATCAGCCCCAGCATTTT
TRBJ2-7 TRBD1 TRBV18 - CASSPWNLGTGGSYEQYF TGTGCCAGCTCACCGTGGAATCTAGGGACAGGGGGAAGCTACGAGCAGTACTTC
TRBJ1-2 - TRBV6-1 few CASRAPSGGYTF TGTGCCAGCAGGGCGCCTTCAGGGGGCTACACCTTC
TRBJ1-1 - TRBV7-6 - CASSLVGGNTEAFF TGTGCCAGCAGCTTAGTGGGAGGGAACACTGAAGCTTTCTTT
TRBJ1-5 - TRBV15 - CATSPGRGARQPQHF TGTGCCACCAGCCCCGGCCGGGGGGCGCGTCAGCCCCAGCATTTT
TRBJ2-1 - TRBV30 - CAWMGLLYNEQFF TGTGCCTGGATGGGACTCCTCTACAATGAGCAGTTCTTC
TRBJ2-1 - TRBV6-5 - CASLRENEQFF TGTGCCAGCCTGAGAGAGAATGAGCAGTTCTTC
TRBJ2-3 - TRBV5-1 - CASSLSGTDTQYF TGCGCCAGCAGCCTATCCGGGACAGATACGCAGTATTTT
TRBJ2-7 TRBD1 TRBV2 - CASRGVRGHYEQYF TGTGCCAGCAGGGGGGTTAGGGGGCACTACGAGCAGTACTTC
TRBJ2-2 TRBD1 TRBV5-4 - CASSSRTGEDTGELFF TGTGCCAGCAGCTCACGGACAGGGGAGGACACCGGGGAGCTGTTTTTT
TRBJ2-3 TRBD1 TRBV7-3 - CASGTGGSDTQYF TGTGCCAGCGGGACAGGGGGGTCAGATACGCAGTATTTT
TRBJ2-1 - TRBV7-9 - CASSSGGGTGRRNEQFF TGTGCCAGCAGCTCCGGGGGGGGGACAGGGAGGCGCAATGAGCAGTTCTTC
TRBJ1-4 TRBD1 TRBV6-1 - CASSEIWVGGLEKLFF TGTGCCAGCAGTGAGATCTGGGTAGGGGGCTTGGAAAAACTGTTTTTT
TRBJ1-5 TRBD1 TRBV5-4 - CASSRQGWDQPQHF TGTGCCAGCAGCCGACAGGGGTGGGATCAGCCCCAGCATTTT
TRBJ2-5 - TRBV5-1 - CASSLQGAQETQYF TGCGCCAGCAGCCTACAGGGTGCCCAAGAGACCCAGTACTTC
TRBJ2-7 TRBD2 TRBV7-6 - CASSPGLAGVGQYF TGTGCCAGCAGCCCCGGACTAGCGGGAGTGGGGCAGTACTTC
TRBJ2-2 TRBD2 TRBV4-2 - CASSQESLAGVSTGELFF TGTGCCAGCAGCCAAGAAAGTTTGGCGGGAGTGTCCACCGGGGAGCTGTTTTTT
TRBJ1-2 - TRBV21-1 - CASSTPLAYGNPPLHGYTF TGTGCCAGCAGCACCCCTTTGGCGTACGGGAATCCCCCTTTGCATGGCTACACCTTC
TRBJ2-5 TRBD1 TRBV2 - CASSEARGGQGQETQYF TGTGCCAGCAGTGAAGCCCGAGGGGGACAGGGGCAAGAGACCCAGTACTTC
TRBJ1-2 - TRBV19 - CASTPPRGANNYGYTF TGTGCCAGTACCCCCCCTCGGGGGGCGAATAACTATGGCTACACCTTC
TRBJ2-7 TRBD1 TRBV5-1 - CASSLAGTGGGEQYF TGCGCCAGCAGCTTGGCCGGGACAGGGGGCGGCGAGCAGTACTTC
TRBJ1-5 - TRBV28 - CASSFQGRPQHF TGTGCCAGCAGTTTCCAGGGCAGGCCCCAGCATTTT
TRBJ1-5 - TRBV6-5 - CASSYNRGNQPQHF TGTGCCAGCAGTTACAACCGGGGAAATCAGCCCCAGCATTTT
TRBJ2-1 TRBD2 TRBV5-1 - CASSPGLAADNEQFF TGCGCCAGCAGCCCAGGACTAGCGGCCGACAATGAGCAGTTCTTC
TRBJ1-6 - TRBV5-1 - CASSLETRQLPNSPLHF TGCGCCAGCAGCCTAGAGACCAGACAGCTACCAAATTCACCCCTCCACTTT
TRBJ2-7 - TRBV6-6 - CASSYSRLSGEQYF TGTGCCAGCAGTTACTCGAGACTCTCGGGCGAGCAGTACTTC
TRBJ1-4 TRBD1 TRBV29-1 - CSVKLIDRGSGLNEKLFF TGCAGCGTGAAACTAATCGACAGGGGGTCCGGCCTGAATGAAAAACTGTTTTTT
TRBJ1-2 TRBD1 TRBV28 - CASSSSGTGGGYTF TGTGCCAGCAGTTCCTCCGGGACAGGGGGAGGCTACACCTTC
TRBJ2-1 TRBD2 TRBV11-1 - CASSSLSGRGLGSYNEQFF TGTGCCAGCAGCTCCTTGTCGGGGAGGGGACTCGGCTCCTACAATGAGCAGTTCTTC
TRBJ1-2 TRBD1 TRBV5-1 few CASSPTDRVSGYTF TGCGCCAGCAGCCCGACGGACAGGGTGAGCGGCTACACCTTC
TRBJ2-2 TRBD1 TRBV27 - CASSFRQGGGYTGELFF TGTGCCAGCAGTTTCCGACAGGGCGGCGGGTACACCGGGGAGCTGTTTTTT
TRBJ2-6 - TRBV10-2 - CASSEGSSGANVLTF TGCGCCAGCAGTGAGGGGAGCTCTGGGGCCAACGTCCTGACTTTC
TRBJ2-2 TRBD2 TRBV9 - CASSVKAPTSGTGELFF TGTGCCAGCAGCGTAAAGGCTCCGACTAGCGGGACCGGGGAGCTGTTTTTT
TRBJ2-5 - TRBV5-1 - CASSLSGRETQYF TGCGCCAGCAGCTTGTCAGGGCGGGAGACCCAGTACTTC
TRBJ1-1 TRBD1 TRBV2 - CASRVTGAEAFF TGTGCCAGCAGGGTGACAGGGGCTGAAGCTTTCTTT
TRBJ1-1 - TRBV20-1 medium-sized CSAGNIEAFF TGCAGTGCCGGGAATATAGAAGCTTTCTTT